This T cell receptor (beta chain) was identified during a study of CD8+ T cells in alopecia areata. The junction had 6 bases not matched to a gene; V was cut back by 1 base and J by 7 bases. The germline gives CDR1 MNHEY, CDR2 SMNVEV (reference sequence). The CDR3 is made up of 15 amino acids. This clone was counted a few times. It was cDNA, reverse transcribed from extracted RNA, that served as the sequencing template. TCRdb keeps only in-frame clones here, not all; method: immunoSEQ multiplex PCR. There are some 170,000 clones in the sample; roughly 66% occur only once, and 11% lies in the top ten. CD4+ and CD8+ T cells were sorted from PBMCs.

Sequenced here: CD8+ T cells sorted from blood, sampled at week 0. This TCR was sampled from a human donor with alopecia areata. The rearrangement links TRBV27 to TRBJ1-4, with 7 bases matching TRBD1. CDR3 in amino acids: CASSLWATGSEKLFF. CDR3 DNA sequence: TGTGCCAGCAGTTTATGGGCGACAGGGAGTGAAAAACTGTTTTTT.